This T cell receptor (beta chain) comes out of a study of molecular identifiers for immune sequencing clone quantification. On the study more broadly: Replicate experiments took RNA from 20,000 or 100,000 naive CD8 cells, divided it five ways and sequenced four.

Previously described methods and listed TCR primers were used for bulk TCR libraries. TCRdb reprocessed the PCR reads via MiXCR and lists one record per CDR3 protein. The sample lists around 40,000 distinct CDR3 sequences; over 15% were seen once. The CDR3 length is 16 residues. In germline, CDR1 is LGHNA, CDR2 YSLEER. The V end was cut by 4 bases, the J end by 0 bases, with 16 bases between. In this sample, this clonotype turned up many times. The chain carries TRBV4-3 and TRBJ2-7; D remains unclear. The sequence came from a human donor in good health. Some libraries in this study had Jurkat cell RNA spiked in. Sequenced: naive CD8+ T cells from blood, with Jurkat cell RNA spiked in. Subset specified: FACS-sorted CD8+CD4-CCR7+CD45RA+ naive T cells. Here the CDR3 reads CASSRDPAGSSYEQYF. CDR3 bases: TGCGCCAGCAGCCGAGACCCGGCCGGAAGCTCCTACGAGCAGTACTTC.